This is a list of T cell receptor beta chains from one sample in a study of cytomegalovirus exposure and HLA in healthy donors. Here immunoSEQ multiplex PCR was the method, and the copy in TCRdb shows in-frame clones only, minus some. Among around 130,000 clones, approximately 80% were seen once, and the ten largest hold approximately 1.8%. The sequencing input was PBMCs. Receptors were obtained from a woman aged 40 to 55 in good health and CMV-seronegative. Both conserved end residues are part of each CDR3. A D gene is named only where the DNA matches it firmly. Not every row has a clone size; where given, it reads once, few, many or a size class.

V gene	J gene	D gene	clone size	CDR3 protein	CDR3 DNA
TRBV7-9	TRBJ2-7	.	few	CASSSSGPYEQYF	TGTGCCAGCAGCTCCTCGGGTCCCTACGAGCAGTACTTC
TRBV6-5	TRBJ1-2	TRBD1	.	CASMGRGRGYTF	TGTGCCAGCATGGGCAGGGGGAGAGGCTACACCTTC
TRBV5-1	TRBJ2-3	TRBD1	.	CASSLQGNREDTQYF	TGCGCCAGCAGCCTACAGGGGAATCGGGAAGATACGCAGTATTTT
TRBV27	TRBJ2-3	.	.	CASWTQRGLLTDTQYF	TGTGCCAGCTGGACTCAACGTGGCCTCCTTACAGATACGCAGTATTTT
TRBV5-1	TRBJ2-5	.	few	CASSLGGRRETQYF	TGCGCCAGCAGCTTGGGGGGGCGTCGAGAGACCCAGTACTTC
TRBV30	TRBJ1-1	TRBD1	.	CAGNRGITEAFF	TGTGCCGGAAACAGGGGGATCACTGAAGCTTTCTTT
TRBV27	TRBJ2-1	TRBD2	.	CASSFTSGNEQFF	TGTGCCAGCAGTTTTACTAGCGGCAATGAGCAGTTCTTC
TRBV19	TRBJ1-2	.	.	CASSRDRRGYTF	TGTGCCAGTAGTAGAGACCGCCGGGGCTACACCTTC
TRBV30	TRBJ2-2	.	.	CAWTMGQNTGELFF	TGTGCCTGGACCATGGGACAGAACACCGGGGAGCTGTTTTTT
TRBV28	TRBJ1-2	.	.	CASSSGTRRSYTF	TGTGCCAGCAGCTCTGGGACACGGCGGAGCTACACCTTC
TRBV28	TRBJ1-1	.	.	CASRSGRGGSTEAFF	TGTGCCAGCAGGTCTGGACGGGGGGGAAGCACTGAAGCTTTCTTT
TRBV13	TRBJ2-3	.	.	CASSGANMADTQYF	TGTGCCAGCAGCGGGGCTAACATGGCAGATACGCAGTATTTT
TRBV5-1	TRBJ2-7	.	.	CASSRAIDSFFAYEQYF	TGCGCCAGCAGTCGCGCAATCGACAGCTTTTTCGCCTACGAGCAGTACTTC
TRBV9	TRBJ2-6	.	.	CASSVGQGPRTGANVLTF	TGTGCCAGCAGCGTAGGGCAGGGCCCCAGAACTGGGGCCAACGTCCTGACTTTC
TRBV19	TRBJ2-5	TRBD1	once	CASSRTGGQETQYF	TGTGCCAGTAGCCGGACAGGGGGACAAGAGACCCAGTACTTC